The entry below gives a single T cell receptor beta chain sequence along with its context. The data are from a study of cytomegalovirus exposure and HLA in healthy donors. This PCR relied on a set of 60 Vbeta primers and 13 Jbeta primers. The data were produced by immunoSEQ multiplex PCR, yet TCRdb's version contains in-frame clones alone and is incomplete. The table includes some 150,000 clones, roughly 80% detected once. Looked up from germline, CDR1 is WSHSY and CDR2 is SAAADI. This CDR3 comprises 18 residues. Germline trimming cut 5 bases from V and 3 bases from J; bases unmatched to any gene: 12.

Sequencing was carried out using PBMCs. The chain uses TRBV10-2 and TRBJ2-1; TRBD2 agrees at 11 bases. This clonotype was obtained from a man aged 25-40 years in good health and CMV-seropositive. DNA for the CDR3: TGCGCCAGCAGTAAGGAGACTAGCGGGATAATAGGCTACAATGAGCAGTTCTTC. This sequence encodes CASSKETSGIIGYNEQFF.